Listed below are T cell receptor beta chains from one sample, sequenced in a study of T cell responses to AZD1222 COVID-19 vaccine. Only in-frame clones appear in the TCRdb table, and some are missing; sequencing was by immunoSEQ multiplex PCR. The data show roughly 86,000 clones, with around 85% seen just once and roughly 4.7% held by the top ten. The input for sequencing was peripheral blood, taken 28 days after the second AZD1222 dose. The receptors here all came from an adult who received the AZD1222 COVID-19 vaccine. The CDR3 runs from the conserved cysteine through the conserved F or W. Each record gives: V gene, J gene, clone size, CDR3 protein. The size entry is marked missing in some rows and otherwise reads once, few, many or a size class.

>TRBV3-1/TRBV3-2|TRBJ2-7|NA
CASSVGQVGREQYF
>TRBV20-1|TRBJ2-7|NA
CSASEGTGTYEQYF
>TRBV28|TRBJ2-1|NA
CASSLFGGRSYNEQFF
>TRBV19|TRBJ2-1|NA
CASSIDPGGPREQFF
>TRBV15|TRBJ1-2|few
CATSDPGQGGYGYTF
>TRBV18|TRBJ2-2|NA
CASSPRPGQGVSTGELFF
>TRBV15|TRBJ2-2|NA
CATSSGDRHGELFF
>TRBV27|TRBJ1-6|NA
CASSLFGNYNSPLHF
>TRBV5-1|TRBJ2-1|NA
CASSSGDADNEQFF
>TRBV10-3|TRBJ2-7|once
CAIRVPGLAGNEQYF
>TRBV27|TRBJ2-7|NA
CASSLEGNYEQYF
>TRBV28|TRBJ1-6|NA
CASSLGGTDNSPLHF
>TRBV7-8|TRBJ2-1|NA
CASSLANLAYNEQFF
>TRBV7-2|TRBJ1-3|once
CASTASEGNTIYF
>TRBV6-5|TRBJ1-4|NA
CASSYGGFEKLFF
>TRBV5-1|TRBJ1-6|NA
CASSLVTGMDSPLHF
>TRBV15|TRBJ2-5|NA
CATSRGGVGETQYF
>TRBV6-5|TRBJ1-5|NA
CASSTRGRPRQPQHF
>TRBV5-4|TRBJ1-1|NA
CASSLGAGNTEAFF
>TRBV29-1|TRBJ1-1|few
CSVEVRTGGEAFF
>TRBV29-1|TRBJ2-3|NA
CSVGREGTDTQYF
>TRBV7-2|TRBJ2-2|NA
CASSPVVGSAGGELFF
>TRBV5-1|TRBJ2-3|NA
CASSLRVSDTQYF
>TRBV5-1|TRBJ2-2|NA
CASSSTANTGELFF
>TRBV30|TRBJ1-3|NA
CAWSPVRPGNTIYF
>TRBV10-3|TRBJ2-7|NA
CAISSGRADEQYF
>TRBV18|TRBJ2-1|NA
CASSPGSPALYYEQFF
>TRBV2|TRBJ2-7|NA
CASSEAPTEYEQYF
>TRBV2|TRBJ1-4|NA
CASSQHGTGGEKLFF
>TRBV19|TRBJ1-3|NA
CASRLTPGTTSGNTIYF
>TRBV28|TRBJ1-2|NA
CASTGDRGYSYTF
>TRBV7-9|TRBJ1-3|NA
CASRPGASGNTIYF
>TRBV12-3/TRBV12-4|TRBJ2-3|NA
CASSLSDTQYF
>TRBV10-3|TRBJ1-6|NA
CAISDRPINSPLHF
>TRBV4-2|TRBJ2-1|NA
CASSRPGQGDNEQFF
>TRBV7-9|TRBJ1-1|NA
CASSLVGNTEAFF
>TRBV7-2|TRBJ1-1|NA
CASLSRWGLDTEAFF
>TRBV28|TRBJ1-2|once
CASSFFNANYGYTF
>TRBV7-3|TRBJ1-1|NA
CASSLQGNTEAFF
>TRBV25-1|TRBJ2-7|NA
CASSEAGLYEQYF
>TRBV19|TRBJ2-1|NA
CASSKWGGTYNEQFF
>TRBV7-3|TRBJ2-3|NA
CASSSSGPSTDTQYF
>TRBV27|TRBJ2-1|once
CASSPTATGGAGEQFF
>TRBV19|TRBJ1-4|NA
CASSIVAGGATNEKLFF
>TRBV19|TRBJ2-4|NA
CASSYLGTGKNIQYF
>TRBV5-1|TRBJ1-3|once
CASSFTGGFSGNTIYF
>TRBV5-1|TRBJ2-3|NA
CASSLDSGWDTQYF
>TRBV7-3|TRBJ2-3|NA
CASSLHQANTDTQYF
>TRBV2|TRBJ2-1|once
CASSGGGDEQFF
>TRBV27|TRBJ2-7|NA
CASSENSHYEQYF
>TRBV7-2|TRBJ1-3|NA
CASRLGGSGNTIYF